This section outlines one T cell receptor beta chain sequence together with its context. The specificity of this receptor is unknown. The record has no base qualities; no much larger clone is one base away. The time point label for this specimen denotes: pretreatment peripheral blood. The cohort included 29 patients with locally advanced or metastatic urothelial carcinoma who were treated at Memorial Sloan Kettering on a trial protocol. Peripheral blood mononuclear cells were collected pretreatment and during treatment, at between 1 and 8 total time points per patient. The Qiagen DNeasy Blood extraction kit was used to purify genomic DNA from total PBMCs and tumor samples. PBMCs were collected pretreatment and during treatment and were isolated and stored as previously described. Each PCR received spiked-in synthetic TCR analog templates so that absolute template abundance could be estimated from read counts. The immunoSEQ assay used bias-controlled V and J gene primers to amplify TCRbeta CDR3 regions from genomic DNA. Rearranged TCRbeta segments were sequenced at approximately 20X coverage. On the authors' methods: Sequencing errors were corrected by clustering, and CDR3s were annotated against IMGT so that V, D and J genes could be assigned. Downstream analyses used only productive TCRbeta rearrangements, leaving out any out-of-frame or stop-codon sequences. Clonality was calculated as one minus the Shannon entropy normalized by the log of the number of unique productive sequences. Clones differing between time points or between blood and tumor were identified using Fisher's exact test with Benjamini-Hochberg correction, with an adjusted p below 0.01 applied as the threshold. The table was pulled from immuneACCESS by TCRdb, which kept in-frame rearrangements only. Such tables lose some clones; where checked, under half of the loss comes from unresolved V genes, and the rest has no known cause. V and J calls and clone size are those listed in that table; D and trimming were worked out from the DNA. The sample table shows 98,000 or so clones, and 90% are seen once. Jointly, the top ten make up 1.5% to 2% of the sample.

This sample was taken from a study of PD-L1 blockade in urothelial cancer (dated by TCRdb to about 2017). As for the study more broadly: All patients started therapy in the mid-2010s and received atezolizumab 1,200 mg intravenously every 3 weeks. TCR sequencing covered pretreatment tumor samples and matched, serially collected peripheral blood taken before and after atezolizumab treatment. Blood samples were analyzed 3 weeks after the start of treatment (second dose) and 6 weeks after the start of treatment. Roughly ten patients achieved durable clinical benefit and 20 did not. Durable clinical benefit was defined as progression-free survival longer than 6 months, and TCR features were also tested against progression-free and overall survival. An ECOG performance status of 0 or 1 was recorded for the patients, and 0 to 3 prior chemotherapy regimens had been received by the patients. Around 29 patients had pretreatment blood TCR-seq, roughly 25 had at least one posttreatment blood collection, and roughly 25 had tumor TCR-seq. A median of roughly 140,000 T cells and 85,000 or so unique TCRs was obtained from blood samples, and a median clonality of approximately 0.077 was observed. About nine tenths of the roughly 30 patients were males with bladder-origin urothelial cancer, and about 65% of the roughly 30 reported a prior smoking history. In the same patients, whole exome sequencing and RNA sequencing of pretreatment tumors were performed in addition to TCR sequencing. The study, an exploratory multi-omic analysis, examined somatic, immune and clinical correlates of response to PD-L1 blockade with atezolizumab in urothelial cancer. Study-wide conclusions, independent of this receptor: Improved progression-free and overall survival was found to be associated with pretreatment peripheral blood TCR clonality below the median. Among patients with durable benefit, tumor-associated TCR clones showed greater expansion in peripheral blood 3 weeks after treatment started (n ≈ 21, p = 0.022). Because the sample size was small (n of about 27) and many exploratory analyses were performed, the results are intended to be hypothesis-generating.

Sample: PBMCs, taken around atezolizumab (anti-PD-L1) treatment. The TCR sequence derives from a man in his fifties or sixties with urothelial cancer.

The sequenced DNA is TGTGCCAGCAATGGCGGGAACATATTTTTTCCAGGCCCCCAAGAGACCCAGTACTTC. Translation gives CASNGGNIFFPGPQETQYF. The chain couples TRBV5-6 to TRBJ2-5; the best D guess is TRBD2, with 6 bases matching. Counted from cysteine to phenylalanine, this CDR3 has 19 amino acids. CDR3 DNA is the only sequence kept; it has 57 bases, read in frame from the first base. For CDR1 and CDR2, the germline V gene lists SGHDT and YYEEEE. The junction carries 28 bases between V and J, which are trimmed by 6 bases and 1 base respectively.